This T cell receptor beta chain came from a study of cytomegalovirus exposure and HLA in healthy donors. PCR was performed using 60 Vbeta and 13 Jbeta primers. This table comes from immunoSEQ multiplex PCR, and its TCRdb copy is limited to in-frame clones, with some not included. The data hold approximately 150,000 clones, with 80% to 90% observed a single time. The CDR3 runs to 13 residues. V shed 4 bases and J shed 6 bases, with 10 bases lying between them. Looked up from germline, CDR1 is LNHDA and CDR2 is SQIVND (reference sequence). This clone has a handful of counts. What it binds is not known. General study findings and limits: The sole available immune exposure information was CMV serostatus. Later analysis demonstrated an association between a missense DCLRE1C variant and TCR beta V- and J-gene trimming.

The chain uses TRBV19 and TRBJ1-5; D call uncertain. Material for sequencing was PBMCs. The sequence was obtained from a woman between 35 and 50 years old in good health and CMV-seropositive. Here the CDR3 DNA reads TGTGCCAGTAGTAACCCTACCGGTCAGCCCCAGCATTTT. It yields the protein CASSNPTGQPQHF.